This section outlines one TCR beta chain sequence together with its context. This entry belongs to a study of blood T cell repertoires in COVID-19. The authors' processing: For nucleated cells, counts were estimated from reference gene primer amplification. Data came from immunoSEQ multiplex PCR; TCRdb stores just in-frame clones and leaves some out. That table is the source of V, J and clone size, and D and trimming were worked out from the DNA. The top ten hold around 6.6% of the sample, which has fewer than 150,000 clones, more than 60% seen once. Germline loops: CDR1 LGHDT, CDR2 YNNKEL (reference sequence). This CDR3 has 15 amino acids. J was trimmed by 1 base and V by 3 bases; bases with no gene match: 5.

This TCR derives from a man in his sixties or seventies with acute or convalescent COVID-19. Sequencing was carried out using peripheral blood. V is TRBV3-1 (or the pseudogene TRBV3-2) and J is TRBJ2-5, with 7 bases that match TRBD2. CDR3 in amino acids: CASSHGGDPQETQYF. In DNA form, the CDR3 reads TGTGCCAGCAGCCATGGGGGGGACCCCCAAGAGACCCAGTACTTC.